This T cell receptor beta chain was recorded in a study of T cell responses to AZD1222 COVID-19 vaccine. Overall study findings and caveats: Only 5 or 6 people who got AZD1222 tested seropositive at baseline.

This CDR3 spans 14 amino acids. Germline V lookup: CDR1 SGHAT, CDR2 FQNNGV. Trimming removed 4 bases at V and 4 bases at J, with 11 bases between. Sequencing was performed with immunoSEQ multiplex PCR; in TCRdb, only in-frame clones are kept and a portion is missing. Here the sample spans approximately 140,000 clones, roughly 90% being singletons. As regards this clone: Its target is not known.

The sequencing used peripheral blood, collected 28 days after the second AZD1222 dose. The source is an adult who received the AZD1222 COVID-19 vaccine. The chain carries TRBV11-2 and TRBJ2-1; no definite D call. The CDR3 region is CASSSSSLYNEQFF. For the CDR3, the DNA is TGTGCCAGCAGCTCGTCCTCCCTATACAATGAGCAGTTCTTC. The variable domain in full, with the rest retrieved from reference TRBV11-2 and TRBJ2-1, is EAGVAQSPRYKIIEKRQSVAFWCNPISGHATLYWYQQILGQGPKLLIQFQNNGVVDDSQLPKDRFSAERLKGVDSTLKIQPAKLEDSAVYLCASSSSSLYNEQFFGPGTRLTVL.